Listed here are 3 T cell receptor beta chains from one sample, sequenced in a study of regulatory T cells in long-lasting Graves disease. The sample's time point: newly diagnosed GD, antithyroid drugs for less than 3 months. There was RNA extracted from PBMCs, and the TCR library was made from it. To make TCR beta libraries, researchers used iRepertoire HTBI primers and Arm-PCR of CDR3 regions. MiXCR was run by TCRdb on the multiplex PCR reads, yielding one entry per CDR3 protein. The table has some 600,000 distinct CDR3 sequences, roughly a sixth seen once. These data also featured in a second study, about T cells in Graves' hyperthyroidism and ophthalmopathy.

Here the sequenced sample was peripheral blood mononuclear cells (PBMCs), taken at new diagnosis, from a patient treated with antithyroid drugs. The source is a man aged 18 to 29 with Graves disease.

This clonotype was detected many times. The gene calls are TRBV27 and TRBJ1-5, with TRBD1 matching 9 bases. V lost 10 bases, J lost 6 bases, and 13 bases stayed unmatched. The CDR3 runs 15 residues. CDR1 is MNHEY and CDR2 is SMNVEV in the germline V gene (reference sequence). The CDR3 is CATAALRQGGQPQHF. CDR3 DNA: TGTGCCACGGCTGCCCTTAGACAGGGGGGTCAGCCCCAGCATTTT.

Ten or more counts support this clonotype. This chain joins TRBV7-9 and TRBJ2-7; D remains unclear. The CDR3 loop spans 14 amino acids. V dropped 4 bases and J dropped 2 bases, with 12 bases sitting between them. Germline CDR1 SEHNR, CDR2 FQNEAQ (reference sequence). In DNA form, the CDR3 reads TGTGCCAGCAGCTCCCACGGACGGCCCTACGAGCAGTACTTC. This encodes CASSSHGRPYEQYF.

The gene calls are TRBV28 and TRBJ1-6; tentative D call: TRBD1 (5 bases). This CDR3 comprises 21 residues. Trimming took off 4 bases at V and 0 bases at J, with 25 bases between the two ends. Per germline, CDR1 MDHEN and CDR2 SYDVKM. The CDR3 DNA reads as TGTGCCAGCAGTTCATTATCCCTGGGACGCGGATCAAGCTCCTATAATTCACCCCTCCACTTT. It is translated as CASSSLSLGRGSSSYNSPLHF.